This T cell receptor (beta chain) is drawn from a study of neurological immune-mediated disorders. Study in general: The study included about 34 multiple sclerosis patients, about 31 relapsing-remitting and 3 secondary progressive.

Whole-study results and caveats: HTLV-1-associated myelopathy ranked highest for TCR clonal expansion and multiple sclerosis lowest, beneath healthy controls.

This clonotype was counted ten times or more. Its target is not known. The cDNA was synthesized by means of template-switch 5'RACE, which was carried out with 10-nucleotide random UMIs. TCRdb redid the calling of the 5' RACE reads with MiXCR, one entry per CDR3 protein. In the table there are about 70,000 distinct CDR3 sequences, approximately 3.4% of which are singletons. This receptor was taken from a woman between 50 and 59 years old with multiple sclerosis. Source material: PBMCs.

The CDR3 DNA reads TGTGCCAGCAGCTCGGGACTAGATCGGGCCCAGTACTTC. This codes for CASSSGLDRAQYF. The J gene is TRBJ2-5, the V gene TRBV7-7; 8 nucleotides agree with TRBD2. J lost 9 bases, V lost 4 bases, and 7 bases had no gene match. There are 13 residues in the CDR3. CDR1 and CDR2 from the germline V gene are SSHAT and FNYEAQ (reference sequence).